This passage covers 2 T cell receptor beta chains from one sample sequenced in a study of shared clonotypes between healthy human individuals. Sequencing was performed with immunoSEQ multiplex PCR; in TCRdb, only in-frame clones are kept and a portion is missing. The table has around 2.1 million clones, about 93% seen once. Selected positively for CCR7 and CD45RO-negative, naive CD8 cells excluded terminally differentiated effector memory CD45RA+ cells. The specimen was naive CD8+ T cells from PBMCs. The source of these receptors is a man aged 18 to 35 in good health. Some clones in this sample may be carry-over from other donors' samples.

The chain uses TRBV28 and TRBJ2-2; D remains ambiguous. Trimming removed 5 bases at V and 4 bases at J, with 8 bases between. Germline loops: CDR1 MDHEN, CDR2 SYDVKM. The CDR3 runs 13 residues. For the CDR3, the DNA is TGTGCCAGCAGTAGGCGCCTCACCGGGGAGCTGTTTTTT. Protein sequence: CASSRRLTGELFF.

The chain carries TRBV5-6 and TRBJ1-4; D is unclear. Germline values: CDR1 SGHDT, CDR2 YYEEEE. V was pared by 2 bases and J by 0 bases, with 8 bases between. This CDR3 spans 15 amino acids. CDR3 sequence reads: CASSFPEATNEKLFF. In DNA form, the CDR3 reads TGTGCCAGCAGCTTTCCCGAAGCAACTAATGAAAAACTGTTTTTT.